These T cell receptor beta chains were read from a single sample in a study of T cells after yellow fever vaccination. TCRdb ran MiXCR on the 5' RACE reads and lists one entry per CDR3 protein. Of 300,000 to 400,000 distinct CDR3 sequences listed, roughly an eighth are singletons. The sample was CD4+ T cells sorted from PBMCs, taken 15 days after the yellow fever booster vaccination. All receptors derive from a man younger than 35 who received the YFV17D yellow fever vaccine. CDR3s include the opening cysteine and the closing phenylalanine or tryptophan. The D gene is left open where the match is weak. Rows may omit the clone size; those that give it use once, few, many or a size class.

J: TRBJ1-4; V: TRBV7-9; size: many; D: -; DNA: TGTGCCAGCAGCCGCCTAGGGGTTGGGGAAAAACTGTTTTTT; CDR3: CASSRLGVGEKLFF
J: TRBJ1-3; V: TRBV29-1; size: -; D: -; DNA: TGCAGCGCGAGCTCTGGAAACACCATATATTTT; CDR3: CSASSGNTIYF
J: TRBJ2-1; V: TRBV11-2; size: many; D: -; DNA: TGTGCCAGCAGCTTAGATCGATTGCAGTACAATGAGCAGTTCTTC; CDR3: CASSLDRLQYNEQFF
J: TRBJ2-2; V: TRBV10-3; size: few; D: -; DNA: TGTGCCATCAGATCTACAAATGGGAGAGGGAACACCGGGGAGCTGTTTTTT; CDR3: CAIRSTNGRGNTGELFF
J: TRBJ2-3; V: TRBV5-4; size: -; D: -; DNA: TGTGCCAGCAGCTTCCGCCAGGGCAGCACAGATACGCAGTATTTT; CDR3: CASSFRQGSTDTQYF
J: TRBJ2-3; V: TRBV19; size: -; D: TRBD2; DNA: TGTGCCAGTAGTACCGCGGGGGTAAACACAGATACGCAGTATTTT; CDR3: CASSTAGVNTDTQYF
J: TRBJ1-6; V: TRBV12-3/TRBV12-4; size: -; D: -; DNA: TGTGCCAGCAGTTTCGGCCGGGCCGAATATAATTCACCCCTCCACTTT; CDR3: CASSFGRAEYNSPLHF
J: TRBJ1-4; V: TRBV12-3/TRBV12-4; size: few; D: -; DNA: TGTGCCAGCAGTCACGGGACCGTGAGTAATGAAAAACTGTTTTTT; CDR3: CASSHGTVSNEKLFF
J: TRBJ1-1; V: TRBV19; size: many; D: -; DNA: TGTGCCAGTAGTATAGACGGACGGAACACTGAAGCTTTCTTT; CDR3: CASSIDGRNTEAFF
J: TRBJ2-3; V: TRBV6-6; size: -; D: TRBD2; DNA: TGTGCCAGCAGTTACCGACGGGGGGACACAGATACGCAGTATTTT; CDR3: CASSYRRGDTDTQYF
J: TRBJ1-1; V: TRBV27; size: many; D: -; DNA: TGTGCCAGCAGTTTACAGGGTATTACTGAAGCTTTCTTT; CDR3: CASSLQGITEAFF
J: TRBJ2-1; V: TRBV14; size: -; D: TRBD1; DNA: TGTGCCAGCAGCCCCCACTCTCCGGACAGGGGCAATGAGCAGTTCTTC; CDR3: CASSPHSPDRGNEQFF
J: TRBJ2-1; V: TRBV20-1; size: few; D: -; DNA: TGCAGTGCCCTGCAGAGGGTGTCAAATGAGCAGTTCTTC; CDR3: CSALQRVSNEQFF
J: TRBJ2-3; V: TRBV15; size: -; D: -; DNA: TGTGCCACCAGCAGAGATTTGGGGACCACAGATACGCAGTATTTT; CDR3: CATSRDLGTTDTQYF
J: TRBJ2-1; V: TRBV20-1; size: -; D: TRBD2; DNA: TGCAGTGCTAGAGATCAGTTACTAGCGGGGTTCAGGGAGCAGTTCTTC; CDR3: CSARDQLLAGFREQFF
J: TRBJ2-5; V: TRBV3-1; size: few; D: -; DNA: TGTGCCAGCAGCCAAGTCGGGGCGGAAGAGACCCAGTACTTC; CDR3: CASSQVGAEETQYF
J: TRBJ2-5; V: TRBV5-1; size: few; D: -; DNA: TGCGCCAGCAGCTTCTCGGGTGACCCCCCAACCCAGTACTTC; CDR3: CASSFSGDPPTQYF
J: TRBJ2-6; V: TRBV7-2; size: -; D: TRBD2; DNA: TGTGCCAGCAGAGGCGGGTCTAGCGGGGGATCTGGGGCCAACGTCCTGACTTTC; CDR3: CASRGGSSGGSGANVLTF
J: TRBJ2-2; V: TRBV5-4; size: many; D: -; DNA: TGTGCCAGCAACCCGGCCCCGAACACCGGGGAGCTGTTTTTT; CDR3: CASNPAPNTGELFF